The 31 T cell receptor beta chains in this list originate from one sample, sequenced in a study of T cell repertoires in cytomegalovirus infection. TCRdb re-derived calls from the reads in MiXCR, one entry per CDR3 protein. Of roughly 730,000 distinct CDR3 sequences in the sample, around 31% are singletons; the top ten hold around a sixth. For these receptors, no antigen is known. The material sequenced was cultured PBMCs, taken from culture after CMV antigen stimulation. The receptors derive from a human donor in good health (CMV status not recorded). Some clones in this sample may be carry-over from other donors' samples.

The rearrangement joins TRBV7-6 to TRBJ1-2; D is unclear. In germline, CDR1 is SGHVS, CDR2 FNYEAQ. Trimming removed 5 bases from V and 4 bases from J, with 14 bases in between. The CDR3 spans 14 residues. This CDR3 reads CASSRPFGVYGYTF. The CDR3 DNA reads TGTGCCAGCAGCCGACCATTTGGGGTCTATGGCTACACCTTC.

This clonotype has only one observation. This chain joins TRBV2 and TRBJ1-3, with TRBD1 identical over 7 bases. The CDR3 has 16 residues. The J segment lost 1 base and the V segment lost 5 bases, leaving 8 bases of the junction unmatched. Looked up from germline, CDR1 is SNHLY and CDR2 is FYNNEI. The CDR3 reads CASSLDRLESGNTIYF. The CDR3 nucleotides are TGTGCCAGCAGTCTGGACAGGCTAGAGTCTGGAAACACCATATATTTT.

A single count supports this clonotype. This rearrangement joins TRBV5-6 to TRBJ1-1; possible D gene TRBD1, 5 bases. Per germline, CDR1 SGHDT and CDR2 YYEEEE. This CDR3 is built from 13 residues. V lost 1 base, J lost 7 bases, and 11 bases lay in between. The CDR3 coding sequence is TGTGCCAGCAGCTTGCCCAAGGGGATTGAAGCTTTCTTT. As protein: CASSLPKGIEAFF.

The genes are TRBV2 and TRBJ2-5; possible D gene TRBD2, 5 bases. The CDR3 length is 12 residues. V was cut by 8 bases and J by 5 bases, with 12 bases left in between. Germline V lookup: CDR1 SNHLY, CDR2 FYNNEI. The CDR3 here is CASGHRGETQYF. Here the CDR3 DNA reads TGTGCCAGCGGCCACAGAGGGGAGACCCAGTACTTC.

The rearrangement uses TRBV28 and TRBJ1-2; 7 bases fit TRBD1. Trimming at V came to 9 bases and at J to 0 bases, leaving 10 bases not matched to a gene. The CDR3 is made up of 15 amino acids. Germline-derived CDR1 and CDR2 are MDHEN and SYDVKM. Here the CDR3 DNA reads TGTGCCAGAATAAGACCAGGGGGAGCTAACTATGGCTACACCTTC. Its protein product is CARIRPGGANYGYTF.

CDR3 coding DNA: TGTGCCAGCAGCTTAAGGGGGACAGGGGATAATTCACCCCTCCACTTT. This gives the protein CASSLRGTGDNSPLHF. This rearrangement joins TRBV7-6 to TRBJ1-6; 10 nucleotides agree with TRBD1. This CDR3 region has 16 residues. V dropped 2 bases and J dropped 5; count of bases not matched to a gene: 3. CDR1 SGHVS and CDR2 FNYEAQ come from the germline V gene.

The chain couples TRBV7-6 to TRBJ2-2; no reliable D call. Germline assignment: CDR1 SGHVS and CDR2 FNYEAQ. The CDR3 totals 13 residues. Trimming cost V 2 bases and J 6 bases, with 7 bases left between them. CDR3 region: CASSLMIAGELFF. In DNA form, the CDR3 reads TGTGCCAGCAGCTTAATGATAGCCGGGGAGCTGTTTTTT. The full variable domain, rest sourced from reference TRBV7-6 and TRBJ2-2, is GAGVSQSPRYKVTKRGQDVALRCDPISGHVSLYWYRQALGQGPEFLTYFNYEAQQDKSGLPNDRFSAERPEGSISTLTIQRTEQRDSAMYRCASSLMIAGELFFGEGSRLTVL.

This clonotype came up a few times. The CDR3 loop is CASSRSGSAGEQYF. Written as DNA, the CDR3 is TGTGCCAGCAGCCGTAGCGGGAGCGCAGGCGAGCAGTACTTC. The rearrangement joins TRBV6-1 to TRBJ2-7, with TRBD2 identical over 9 bases. CDR3 length equals 14 residues. Germline assignment: CDR1 MNHNS and CDR2 SASEGT. Germline trimming cut 6 bases from V and 6 bases from J; bases unmatched to any gene: 9.

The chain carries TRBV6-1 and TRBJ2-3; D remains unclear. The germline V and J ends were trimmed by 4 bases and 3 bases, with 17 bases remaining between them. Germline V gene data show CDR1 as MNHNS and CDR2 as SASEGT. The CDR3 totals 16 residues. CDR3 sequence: CASSVVFGQATDTQYF. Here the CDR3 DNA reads TGTGCCAGCAGTGTTGTTTTTGGGCAGGCAACAGATACGCAGTATTTT.

The DNA of the CDR3 is TGCGCCAGCAGCCATCCAGGGACAGGAGGACTCTACAATGAGCAGTTCTTC. It encodes CASSHPGTGGLYNEQFF. The chain employs TRBV4-1 and TRBJ2-1, with TRBD1 matching 8 bases. The CDR3 length is 17 residues. Germline V gives CDR1 MGHRA, CDR2 YSYEKL. The V gene end was trimmed by 3 bases and the J gene end by 3 bases; junction bases not matched to a gene: 10.

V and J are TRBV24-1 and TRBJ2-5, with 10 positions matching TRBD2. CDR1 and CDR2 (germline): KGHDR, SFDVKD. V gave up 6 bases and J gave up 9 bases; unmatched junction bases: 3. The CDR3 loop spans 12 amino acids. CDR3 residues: CATSSSGGAQYF. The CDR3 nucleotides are TGTGCCACCAGTTCCAGCGGGGGGGCCCAGTACTTC.

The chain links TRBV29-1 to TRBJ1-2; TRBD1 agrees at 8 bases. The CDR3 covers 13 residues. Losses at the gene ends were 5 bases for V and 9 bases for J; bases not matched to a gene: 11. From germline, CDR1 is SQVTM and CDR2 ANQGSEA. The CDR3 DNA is TGCAGCGTTTTGAGTCCCGGACAGGGCAGCTACACCTTC. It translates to CSVLSPGQGSYTF. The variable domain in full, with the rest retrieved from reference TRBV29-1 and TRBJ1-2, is SAVISQKPSRDICQRGTSLTIQCQVDSQVTMMFWYRQQPGQSLTLIATANQGSEATYESGFVIDKFPISRPNLTFSTLTVSNMSPEDSSIYLCSVLSPGQGSYTFGSGTRLTVV.

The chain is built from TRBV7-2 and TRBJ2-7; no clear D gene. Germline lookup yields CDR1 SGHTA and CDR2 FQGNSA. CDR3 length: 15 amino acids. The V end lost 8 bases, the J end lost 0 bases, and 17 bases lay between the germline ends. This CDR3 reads CASGRSLSSSYEQYF. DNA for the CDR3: TGTGCCAGCGGCAGGTCTCTTTCTAGCTCCTACGAGCAGTACTTC.

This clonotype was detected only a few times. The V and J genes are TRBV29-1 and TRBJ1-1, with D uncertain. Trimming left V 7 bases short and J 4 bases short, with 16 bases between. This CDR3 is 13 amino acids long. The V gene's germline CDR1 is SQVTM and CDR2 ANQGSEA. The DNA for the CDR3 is TGCAGCGCTTCGGACGGTCCCCTCACTGAAGCTTTCTTT. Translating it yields CSASDGPLTEAFF.

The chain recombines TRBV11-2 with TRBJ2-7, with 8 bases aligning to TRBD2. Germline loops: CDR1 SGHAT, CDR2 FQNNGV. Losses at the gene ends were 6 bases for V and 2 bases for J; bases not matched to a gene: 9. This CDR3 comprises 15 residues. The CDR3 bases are TGTGCCAGCAGAGCCGCGGGACTAGGAGCCTACGAGCAGTACTTC. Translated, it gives CASRAAGLGAYEQYF.

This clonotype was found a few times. This CDR3 is CASSSELAGGRNEQFF. CDR3 sequence (DNA): TGTGCCAGCAGCTCCGAACTAGCGGGGGGGCGCAATGAGCAGTTCTTC. The chain employs TRBV7-6 and TRBJ2-1, with TRBD2 identical over 13 bases. J lost 6 bases, V lost 4 bases, and 6 bases had no gene match. Germline CDR1 and CDR2: SGHVS and FNYEAQ. This CDR3 has 16 residues.

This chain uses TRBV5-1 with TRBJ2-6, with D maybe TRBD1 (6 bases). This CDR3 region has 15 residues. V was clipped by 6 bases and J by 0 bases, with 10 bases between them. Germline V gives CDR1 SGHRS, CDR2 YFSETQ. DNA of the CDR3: TGCGCCAGCAATAACAGGGCCTCTGGGGCCAACGTCCTGACTTTC. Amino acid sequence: CASNNRASGANVLTF.

The CDR3 nucleotides read TGTGCCAGCAAGGGAGGGCAGCCCCAAGAGACCCAGTACTTC. Translated, it gives CASKGGQPQETQYF. The chain joins TRBV6-8 to TRBJ2-5; 7 bases are a match to TRBD2. CDR1 and CDR2 (germline): MNHGY, SAAAGT. This CDR3 has 14 residues. The ends lost 7 bases at V and 1 base at J; junction bases unmatched: 6.

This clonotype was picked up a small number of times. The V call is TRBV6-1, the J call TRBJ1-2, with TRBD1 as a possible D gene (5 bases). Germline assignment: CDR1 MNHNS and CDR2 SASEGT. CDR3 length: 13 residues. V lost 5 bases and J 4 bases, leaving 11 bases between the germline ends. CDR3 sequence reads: CASSQGQIYGYTF. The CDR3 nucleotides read TGTGCCAGCAGTCAGGGTCAGATCTATGGCTACACCTTC.

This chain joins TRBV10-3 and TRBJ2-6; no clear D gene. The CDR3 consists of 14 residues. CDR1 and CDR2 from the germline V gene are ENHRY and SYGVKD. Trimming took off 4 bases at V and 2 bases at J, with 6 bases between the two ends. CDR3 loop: CAISGRAGANVLTF. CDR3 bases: TGTGCCATCAGTGGGCGTGCTGGGGCCAACGTCCTGACTTTC.

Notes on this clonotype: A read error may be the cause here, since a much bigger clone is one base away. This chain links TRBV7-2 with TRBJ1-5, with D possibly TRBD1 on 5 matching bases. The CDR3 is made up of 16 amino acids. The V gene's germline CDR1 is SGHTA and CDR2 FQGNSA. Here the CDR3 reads CANSPKGRDPNQPQHF. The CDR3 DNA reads TGTGCCAACAGCCCGAAGGGGCGGGACCCCAATCAGCCCCAGCATTTT.

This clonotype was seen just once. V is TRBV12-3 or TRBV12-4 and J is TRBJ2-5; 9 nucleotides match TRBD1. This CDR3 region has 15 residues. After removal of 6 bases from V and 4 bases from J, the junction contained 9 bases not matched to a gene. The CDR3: CASRGQGAGGETQYF. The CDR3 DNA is TGTGCCAGCAGGGGACAGGGCGCCGGGGGAGAGACCCAGTACTTC.

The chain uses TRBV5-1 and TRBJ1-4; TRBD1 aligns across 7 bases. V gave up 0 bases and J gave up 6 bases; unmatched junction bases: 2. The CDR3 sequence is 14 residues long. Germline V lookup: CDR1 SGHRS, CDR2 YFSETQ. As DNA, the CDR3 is TGCGCCAGCAGCTTGGGGGACAGAGATGAAAAACTGTTTTTT. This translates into CASSLGDRDEKLFF.

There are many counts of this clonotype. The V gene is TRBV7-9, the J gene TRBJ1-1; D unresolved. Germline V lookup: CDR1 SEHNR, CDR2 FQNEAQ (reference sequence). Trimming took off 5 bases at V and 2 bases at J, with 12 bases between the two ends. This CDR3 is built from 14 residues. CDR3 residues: CASSPGRGNTEAFF. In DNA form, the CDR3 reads TGTGCCAGCAGCCCAGGCCGCGGCAACACTGAAGCTTTCTTT. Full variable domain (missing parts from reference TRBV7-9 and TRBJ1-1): DTGVSQNPRHKITKRGQNVTFRCDPISEHNRLYWYRQTLGQGPEFLTYFQNEAQLEKSRLLSDRFSAERPKGSFSTLEIQRTEQGDSAMYLCASSPGRGNTEAFFGQGTRLTVV.

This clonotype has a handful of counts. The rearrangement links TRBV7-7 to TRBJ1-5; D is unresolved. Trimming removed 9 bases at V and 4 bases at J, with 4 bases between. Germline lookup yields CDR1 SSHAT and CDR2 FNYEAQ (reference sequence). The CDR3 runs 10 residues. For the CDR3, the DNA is TGTGCCAGTCAAAATCAGCCCCAGCATTTT. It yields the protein CASQNQPQHF.

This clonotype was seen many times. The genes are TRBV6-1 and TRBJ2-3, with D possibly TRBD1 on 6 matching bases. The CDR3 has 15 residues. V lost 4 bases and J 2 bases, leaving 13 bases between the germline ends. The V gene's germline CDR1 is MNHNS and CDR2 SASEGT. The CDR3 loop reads CASSASTGNTDTQYF. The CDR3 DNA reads TGTGCCAGCAGTGCATCGACAGGAAACACAGATACGCAGTATTTT.

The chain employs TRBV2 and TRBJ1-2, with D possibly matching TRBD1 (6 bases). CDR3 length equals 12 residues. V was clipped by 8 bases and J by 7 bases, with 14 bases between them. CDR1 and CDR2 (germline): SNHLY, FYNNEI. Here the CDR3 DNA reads TGTGCCAGCTTCGGCCGGGGGCCTGGCTACACCTTC. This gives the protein CASFGRGPGYTF.

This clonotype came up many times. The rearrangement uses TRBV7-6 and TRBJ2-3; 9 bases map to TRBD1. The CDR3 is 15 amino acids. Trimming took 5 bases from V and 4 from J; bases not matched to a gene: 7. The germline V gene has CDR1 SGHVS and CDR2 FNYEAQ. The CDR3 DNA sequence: TGTGCCAGCAGCCAGGGACAGGGTTGGGCAGATACGCAGTATTTT. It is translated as CASSQGQGWADTQYF.

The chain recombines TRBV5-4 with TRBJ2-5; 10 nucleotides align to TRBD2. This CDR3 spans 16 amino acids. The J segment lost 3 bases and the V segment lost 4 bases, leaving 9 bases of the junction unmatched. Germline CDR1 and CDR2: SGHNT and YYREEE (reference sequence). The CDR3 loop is CASSREELAGEETQYF. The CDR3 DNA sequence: TGTGCCAGCAGCCGTGAGGAGCTAGCGGGGGAAGAGACCCAGTACTTC.

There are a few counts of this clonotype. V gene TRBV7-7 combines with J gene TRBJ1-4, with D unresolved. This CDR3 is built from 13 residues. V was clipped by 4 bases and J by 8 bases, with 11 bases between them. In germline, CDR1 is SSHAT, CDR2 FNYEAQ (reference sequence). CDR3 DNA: TGTGCCAGCAGCTCGACACTTGGGGAAAAACTGTTTTTT. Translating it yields CASSSTLGEKLFF. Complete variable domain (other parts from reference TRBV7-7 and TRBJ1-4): GAGVSQSPRYKVTKRGQDVTLRCDPISSHATLYWYQQALGQGPEFLTYFNYEAQPDKSGLPSDRFSAERPEGSISTLTIQRTEQRDSAMYRCASSSTLGEKLFFGSGTQLSVL.

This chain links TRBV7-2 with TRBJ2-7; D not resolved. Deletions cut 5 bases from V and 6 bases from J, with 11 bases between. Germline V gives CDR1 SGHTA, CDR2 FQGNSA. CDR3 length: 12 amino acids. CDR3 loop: CASSPQSVEQYF. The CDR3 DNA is TGTGCCAGCAGCCCCCAATCCGTCGAGCAGTACTTC.